The source of this T cell receptor beta chain is a study of cytomegalovirus exposure and HLA in healthy donors. Findings of the study overall: While the bulk of TCR sequences proved rare, some public TCRs turned up in many donors. Trimming of TCR beta V- and J-genes showed a link, identified in a later analysis, to a missense DCLRE1C variant. Donors belonging to an Asian-associated ancestry cluster reportedly showed fewer N-insertions in productive TCRs than the roughly 670-donor mean, according to what a later analysis found.

Germline lookup yields CDR1 MGHRA and CDR2 YSYEKL. The CDR3 covers 13 residues. As regards this clone: What it binds is not known.

Donors had nominal health at sampling but likely had unrecorded immune exposures. PCR employed 60 Vbeta and 13 Jbeta primers. Assay: immunoSEQ multiplex PCR; the TCRdb copy retains only in-frame clones and omits some. The sample gives tens of thousands of clones, 60% to 85% of which show up once; more than 3% is in the top ten. The J gene is TRBJ2-5, the V gene TRBV4-1; D is ambiguous. The DNA end favors TRBJ2-7, so the J call may be wrong. Sequenced material: PBMCs. This receptor was identified in a woman aged 40 to 50 in good health and CMV-seropositive. The DNA of the CDR3 is TGCGCCAGCAGCCAAGGTACAGTCGGCGAGCAGTACTTC. This sequence encodes CASSQGTVGEQYF.